Sequencing of this T cell receptor beta chain was carried out in a study of graft-versus-host responses after intestinal transplantation. Study summary: Recipients received multivisceral, liver-intestinal, or isolated intestinal transplants.

Assay used: immunoSEQ multiplex PCR; TCRdb lists only in-frame clones, some missing. The table has more than 95,000 clones, 92% seen once; the top ten hold approximately 0.17%. A word on this clone: The target antigen is unknown.

The sample was unstimulated CD4+ T cells sorted from spleen or lymph node cells, taken before intestinal transplant. This TCR was sampled from a human donor who received an intestinal transplant.

The CDR3 loop is CASSWRERDTGELFF. Here the CDR3 DNA reads TGTGCCAGCAGCTGGAGGGAGCGGGACACCGGGGAGCTGTTTTTT. The genes are TRBV5-4 and TRBJ2-2, with D possibly matching TRBD2 (6 bases). The V end was cut by 3 bases, the J end by 3 bases, with 12 bases between. This CDR3 region has 15 residues. Germline V gene lookup returns CDR1 SGHNT and CDR2 YYREEE (reference sequence).